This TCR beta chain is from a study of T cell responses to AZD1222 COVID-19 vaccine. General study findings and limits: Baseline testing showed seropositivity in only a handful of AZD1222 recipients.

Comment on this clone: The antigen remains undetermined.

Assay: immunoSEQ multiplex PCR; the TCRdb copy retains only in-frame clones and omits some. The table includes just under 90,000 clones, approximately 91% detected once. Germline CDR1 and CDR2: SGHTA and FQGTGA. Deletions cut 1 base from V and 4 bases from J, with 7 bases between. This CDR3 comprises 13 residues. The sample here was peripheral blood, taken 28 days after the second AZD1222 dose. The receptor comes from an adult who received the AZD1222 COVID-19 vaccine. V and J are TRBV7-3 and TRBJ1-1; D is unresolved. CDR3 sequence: CASSLMESTEAFF. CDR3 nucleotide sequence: TGTGCCAGCAGCTTAATGGAGAGCACTGAAGCTTTCTTT.